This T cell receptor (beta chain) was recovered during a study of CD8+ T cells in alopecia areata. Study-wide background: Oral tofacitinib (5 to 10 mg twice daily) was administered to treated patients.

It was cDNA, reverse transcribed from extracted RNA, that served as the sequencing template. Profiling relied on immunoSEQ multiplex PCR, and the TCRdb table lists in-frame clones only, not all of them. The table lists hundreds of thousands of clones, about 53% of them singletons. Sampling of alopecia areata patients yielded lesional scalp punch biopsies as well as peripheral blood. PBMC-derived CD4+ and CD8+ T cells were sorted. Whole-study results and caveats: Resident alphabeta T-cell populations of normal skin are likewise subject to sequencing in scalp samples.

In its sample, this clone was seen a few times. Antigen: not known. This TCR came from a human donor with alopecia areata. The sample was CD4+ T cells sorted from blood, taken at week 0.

CDR3 sequence: CASRSGTSGYEQYF. In nucleotides, the CDR3 is TGTGCCAGCAGGTCCGGGACTAGCGGTTACGAGCAGTACTTC. V is TRBV2 and J is TRBJ2-7; 11 positions match TRBD2. V dropped 6 bases and J dropped 4; count of bases not matched to a gene: 5. The germline V gene encodes CDR1 SNHLY and CDR2 FYNNEI. This CDR3 has 14 amino acids.